The rows below give T cell receptor beta chains drawn from one sample of a study of multiple sclerosis patients with progressive multifocal leukoencephalopathy. The assay was immunoSEQ multiplex PCR, and TCRdb's table has in-frame clones only and misses some. Counted here are roughly 34,000 clones, approximately 84% occurring once; the ten biggest clones make up less than 3.5%. The specimen was PBMCs, collected from a patient treated with natalizumab. The source is a human donor with progressive multifocal leukoencephalopathy. Each CDR3 is given with its conserved first and last residue. Fields, in order: clone size, D gene, J gene, V gene, CDR3 DNA, CDR3 protein. A D gene is named only where the DNA matches it firmly. A clone size is listed for some rows: how often the clone was seen (once, few, many), or a class if it is expanded.

>NA|TRBD2|TRBJ2-7|TRBV25-1
TGTGCCAGCAGTGAATCCTGGACTAGCGGGAGAGGACAGTACTTC
CASSESWTSGRGQYF
>once|TRBD1|TRBJ1-2|TRBV30
TGTGCCCGGGACAGGCGGGGCTATGGCTACACCTTC
CARDRRGYGYTF
>once|NA|TRBJ2-2|TRBV15
TGTGCCACCAGCAGAAACACCGGGGAGCTGTTTTTT
CATSRNTGELFF
>NA|NA|TRBJ1-1|TRBV6-1
TGTGCCAGCAGTGAGGTCCCCAGCCCTAACACTGAAGCTTTCTTT
CASSEVPSPNTEAFF
>NA|NA|TRBJ2-1|TRBV29-1
TGCAGCGTTGATCATCTAGTCAAAAAAACAGATGAGCAGTTCTTC
CSVDHLVKKTDEQFF
>NA|NA|TRBJ2-2|TRBV5-1
TGCGCCAGCAGCTTGGAGCCGAACACCGGGGAGCTGTTTTTT
CASSLEPNTGELFF
>NA|NA|TRBJ2-1|TRBV2
TGTGCCAGCAGCCCCAGGATTACCTACAATGAGCAGTTCTTC
CASSPRITYNEQFF
>NA|NA|TRBJ2-7|TRBV21-1
TGTGCCAGCAGCGACCGGGACAGGGCCTACGAGCAGTACTTC
CASSDRDRAYEQYF
>NA|TRBD1|TRBJ1-1|TRBV7-3
TGTGCCAGCAGCTTGGACAGGGGGAACACTGAAGCTTTCTTT
CASSLDRGNTEAFF
>NA|NA|TRBJ1-1|TRBV5-1
TGCGCCAGCAGCTTGGGAGGTCTGAACACTGAAGCTTTCTTT
CASSLGGLNTEAFF
>NA|TRBD2|TRBJ2-7|TRBV10-1
TGCGCCAGCAGTGAGTCTTCGACTAGCGGGAGGGACGAGCAGTACTTC
CASSESSTSGRDEQYF
>NA|TRBD1|TRBJ1-2|TRBV9
TGTGCCAGCAGCGCCCCGAGGTCAGGGGGCGGCTATGGCTACACCTTC
CASSAPRSGGGYGYTF
>few|TRBD1|TRBJ1-5|TRBV27
TGTGCCAGCAGCTACGGACAGGGTAATCAGCCCCAGCATTTT
CASSYGQGNQPQHF
>NA|NA|TRBJ1-5|TRBV28
TGTGCCAGCAGTTTGAGGGGGATCAGGCAGCCCCAGCATTTT
CASSLRGIRQPQHF
>NA|NA|TRBJ1-1|TRBV2
TGTGCCAGCAGAGCCCAGGGCCCTGACACTGAAGCTTTCTTT
CASRAQGPDTEAFF
>NA|NA|TRBJ2-3|TRBV7-8
TGTGCCAGCAGCCGTGGAGAAGCAGATACGCAGTATTTT
CASSRGEADTQYF
>NA|NA|TRBJ1-5|TRBV7-2
TGTGCCAGCAGCTTAGCGGCACAGAATCAGCCCCAGCATTTT
CASSLAAQNQPQHF
>NA|NA|TRBJ2-2|TRBV5-1
TGCGCCAGCAGCCGAATCGGACAGAGTACGAACACCGGGGAGCTGTTTTTT
CASSRIGQSTNTGELFF